These 7 T cell receptor beta chains came from one sample sequenced in a study of cytomegalovirus exposure and HLA in healthy donors. Method: immunoSEQ multiplex PCR; TCRdb's copy keeps in-frame clones and lacks some. Among fewer than 350,000 clones listed, roughly 90% were seen once. Sequenced: PBMCs. These receptor sequences come from a woman younger than 35 in good health and CMV-seronegative.

The chain recombines TRBV30 with TRBJ1-2; D may be TRBD1 (6 bases). Germline CDR1 is GTSNPN and CDR2 is SVGIG (reference sequence). The CDR3 is made up of 13 amino acids. Trimming stripped 2 bases from V and 3 bases from J, with 10 bases between. The CDR3 DNA reads as TGTGCCTGGAGTCTGGGACAAGACTATGGCTACACCTTC. This encodes CAWSLGQDYGYTF. The entire variable domain, with the rest obtained from reference TRBV30 and TRBJ1-2, is as follows: SQTIHQWPATLVQPVGSPLSLECTVEGTSNPNLYWYRQAAGRGLQLLFYSVGIGQISSEVPQNLSASRPQDRQFILSSKKLLLSDSGFYLCAWSLGQDYGYTFGSGTRLTVV.

The V and J genes are TRBV19 and TRBJ2-1; the match to TRBD2 covers 10 bases. The CDR3 length is 15 residues. The germline CDR1 and CDR2 sequences are LNHDA and SQIVND (reference sequence). With 3 bases clipped from V and 9 bases from J, the junction kept 8 bases outside the gene matches. The CDR3 here is CASSIASGRISEQFF. CDR3 nucleotides: TGTGCCAGTAGTATCGCTAGCGGGAGAATCAGTGAGCAGTTCTTC.

This clone was observed once. The genes are TRBV13 and TRBJ2-3; 9 bases line up with TRBD2. Germline CDR1 PRHDT, CDR2 FYEKMQ (reference sequence). V dropped 5 bases and J dropped 2; count of bases not matched to a gene: 11. CDR3 length equals 17 residues. The CDR3 protein is CASSAIVAGAATDTQYF. The CDR3 DNA sequence: TGTGCCAGCAGCGCAATCGTAGCGGGAGCGGCCACAGATACGCAGTATTTT.

The CDR3 is CSVGGKPGQGLTGELFF. For the CDR3, the DNA is TGCAGCGTTGGGGGAAAACCGGGACAGGGGCTCACCGGGGAGCTGTTTTTT. This sequence joins TRBV29-1 and TRBJ2-2, with 10 bases lining up with TRBD1. V gave up 4 bases and J gave up 4 bases; unmatched junction bases: 12. CDR1 and CDR2 (germline): SQVTM, ANQGSEA. The CDR3 is 17 residues long.

The rearrangement joins TRBV6-1 to TRBJ1-5; a weak D match, TRBD1 (5 bases). The CDR3 extends over 11 amino acids. The V end lost 2 bases, the J end lost 15 bases, and 11 bases lay between the germline ends. Germline V gives CDR1 MNHNS, CDR2 SASEGT. The CDR3 region is CASSELGGGHF. The CDR3 DNA reads TGTGCCAGCAGTGAATTGGGGGGAGGGCATTTT.

V is TRBV5-4 and J is TRBJ2-2, with 10 nucleotides matching TRBD1. With V trimmed by 4 bases and J by 4 bases, 10 bases remained unmatched. Germline V lookup: CDR1 SGHNT, CDR2 YYREEE (reference sequence). This CDR3 has 17 amino acids. CDR3 in DNA: TGTGCCAGCAGCACACCACCGGGACAGGGGACCACCGGGGAGCTGTTTTTT. Protein product: CASSTPPGQGTTGELFF.

About this clone itself: The junction and the germline gene differ at one end; a read error may be behind it. The chain combines TRBV11-2 with TRBJ2-1, with TRBD2 matching 9 bases. This CDR3 contains 15 residues. Per the germline V gene, CDR1 is SGHAT and CDR2 is FQNNGV. In nucleotides, the CDR3 is TGTGCCAGCAGCTTAGATGGATCTGGCGGGAGGGATACGCTCTTC. This encodes CASSLDGSGGRDTLF.